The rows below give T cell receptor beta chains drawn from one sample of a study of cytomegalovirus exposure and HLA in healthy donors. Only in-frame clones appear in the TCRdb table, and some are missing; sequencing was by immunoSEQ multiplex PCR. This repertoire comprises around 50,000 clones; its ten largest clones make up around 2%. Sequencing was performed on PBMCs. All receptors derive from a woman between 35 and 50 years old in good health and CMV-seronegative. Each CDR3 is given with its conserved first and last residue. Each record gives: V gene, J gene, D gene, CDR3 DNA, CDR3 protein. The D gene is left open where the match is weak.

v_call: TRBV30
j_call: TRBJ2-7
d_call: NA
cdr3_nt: TGTGCCTGGAGTGTTGGCCGCGTTACAGGGCTGTTCTCCTACGAGCAGTACTTC
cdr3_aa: CAWSVGRVTGLFSYEQYF

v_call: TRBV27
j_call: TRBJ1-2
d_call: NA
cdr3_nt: TGTGCCAGCCTTGGCCTCGGACAGAAGATTAACTATGGCTACACCTTC
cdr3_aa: CASLGLGQKINYGYTF

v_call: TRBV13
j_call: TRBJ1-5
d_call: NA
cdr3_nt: TGTGCCAGCAGCCGGGAGAATCAGCCCCAGCATTTT
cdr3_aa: CASSRENQPQHF

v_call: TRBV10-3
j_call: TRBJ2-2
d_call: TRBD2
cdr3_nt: TGTGCCATCAGTGGAGCGGGGGGGGTGTCCGGGGAGCTGTTTTTT
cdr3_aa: CAISGAGGVSGELFF

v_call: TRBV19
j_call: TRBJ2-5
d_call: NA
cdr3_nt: TGTGCCAGTAGTATCCGGTCGACGGAGGGAGAGACCCAGTACTTC
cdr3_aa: CASSIRSTEGETQYF

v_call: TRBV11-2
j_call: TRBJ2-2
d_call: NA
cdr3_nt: TGTGCCAGCAAGACAAACCCCGGGGAGCTGTTTTTT
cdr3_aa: CASKTNPGELFF

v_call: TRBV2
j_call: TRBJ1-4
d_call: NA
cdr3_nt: TGTGCCAGCAGGGCGGACAATTGGGTACTGTTTTTT
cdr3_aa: CASRADNWVLFF

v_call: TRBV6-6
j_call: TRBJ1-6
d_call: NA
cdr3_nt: TGTGCCAGCACTCTTAGGGAGATCGATTCACCCCTCCACTTT
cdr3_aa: CASTLREIDSPLHF

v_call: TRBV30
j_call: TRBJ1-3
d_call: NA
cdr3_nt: TGTGCCTGGAGTGCGGGATTTGGGACCATATATTTT
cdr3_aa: CAWSAGFGTIYF

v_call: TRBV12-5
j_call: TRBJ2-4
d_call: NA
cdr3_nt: TGTGCTAGTGGTTCCTGGGCGGCCAAAAACATTCAGTACTTC
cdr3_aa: CASGSWAAKNIQYF

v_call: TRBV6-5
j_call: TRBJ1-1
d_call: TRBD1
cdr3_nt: TGTGCCAGCAGCGGACAGGGAAACACTGAAGCTTTCTTT
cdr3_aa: CASSGQGNTEAFF

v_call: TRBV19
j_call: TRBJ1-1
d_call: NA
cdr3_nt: TGTGCCACCTCACCCTTAAGACACCCGAACACTGAAGCTTTCTTT
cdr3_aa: CATSPLRHPNTEAFF

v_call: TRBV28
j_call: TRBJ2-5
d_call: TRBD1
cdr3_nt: TGTGCCAGCACCTCGGGACAGGGAGAGACCCAGTACTTC
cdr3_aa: CASTSGQGETQYF

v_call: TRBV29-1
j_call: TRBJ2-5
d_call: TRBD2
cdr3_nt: TGCAGCGTTGAAGATCTAGCGGGAGGGGGGGAGACCCAGTACTTC
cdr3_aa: CSVEDLAGGGETQYF

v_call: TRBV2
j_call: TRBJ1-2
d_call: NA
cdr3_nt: TGTGCCAGCAGTGGGTCAGGCTATGGCTACACCTTC
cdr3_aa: CASSGSGYGYTF

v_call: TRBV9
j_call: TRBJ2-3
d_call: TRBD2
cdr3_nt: TGTGCCAGCAGCGTAGACGGCCCCGGGGGGGCAGATACGCAGTATTTT
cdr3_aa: CASSVDGPGGADTQYF

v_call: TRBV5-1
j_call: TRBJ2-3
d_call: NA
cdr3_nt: TGCGCCAGCAGCTTTACCCTAGCCGGCGAAGATAAGCAGTATTTT
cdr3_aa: CASSFTLAGEDKQYF

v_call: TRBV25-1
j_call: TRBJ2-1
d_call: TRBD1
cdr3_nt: TGTGCCAGCAGTGATCCCCGCCAGGGGGTAAATGAGCAGTTCTTC
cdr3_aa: CASSDPRQGVNEQFF

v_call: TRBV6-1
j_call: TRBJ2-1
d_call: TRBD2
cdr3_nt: TGTGCCAGCAGTGGACCCGGGACTAGCGGGAGGAATGAGCAGTTCTTC
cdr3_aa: CASSGPGTSGRNEQFF

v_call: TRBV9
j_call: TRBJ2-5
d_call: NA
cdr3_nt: TGTGCCAGCAGCGTAGCTACTATGGCCGGGGAGACCCAGTACTTC
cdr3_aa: CASSVATMAGETQYF

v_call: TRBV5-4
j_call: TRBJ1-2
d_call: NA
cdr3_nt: TGTGCCAGCAGAGCCCAGGGAGGTCGTTATGGCTACACCTTC
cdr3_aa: CASRAQGGRYGYTF

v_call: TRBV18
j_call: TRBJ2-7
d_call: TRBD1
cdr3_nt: TGTGCCAGCTCACTGGGACAGGGGGATGTCTACGAGCAGTACTTC
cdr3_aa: CASSLGQGDVYEQYF

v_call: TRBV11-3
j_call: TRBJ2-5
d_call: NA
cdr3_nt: TGTGCCAGCAGCTCAGGAGGCAGCCAAGAGACCCAGTACTTC
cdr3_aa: CASSSGGSQETQYF

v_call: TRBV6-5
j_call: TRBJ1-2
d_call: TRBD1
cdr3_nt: TGTGCCAGCAGTTACTCAGGGACAGGGGCTGGTGGCTACACCTTC
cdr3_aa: CASSYSGTGAGGYTF

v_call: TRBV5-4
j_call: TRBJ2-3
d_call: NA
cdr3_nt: TGTGCCAGCAGCTACGGGGGAAGGGCAGATACGCAGTATTTT
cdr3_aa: CASSYGGRADTQYF

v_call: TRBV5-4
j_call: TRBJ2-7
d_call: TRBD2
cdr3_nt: TGTGCCAGCAGCCCCCAGAGCGGGAGGTCCTCCTACGAGCAGTACTTC
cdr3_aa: CASSPQSGRSSYEQYF

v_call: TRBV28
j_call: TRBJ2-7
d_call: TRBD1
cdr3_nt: TGTGCCAGCAGTTCCGTAGGGCCGGGACAGGGGCTCTACGAGCAGTACTTC
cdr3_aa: CASSSVGPGQGLYEQYF

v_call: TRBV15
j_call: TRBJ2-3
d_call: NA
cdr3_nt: TGTGCCACCAGCAGAGAGACGGGGGGCACAGATACGCAGTATTTT
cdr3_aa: CATSRETGGTDTQYF

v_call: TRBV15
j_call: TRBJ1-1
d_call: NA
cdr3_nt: TGTGCCACCAGCGTTGACAGGAACACTGAAGCTTTCTTT
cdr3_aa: CATSVDRNTEAFF

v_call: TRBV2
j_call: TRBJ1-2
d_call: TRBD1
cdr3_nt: TGTGCCAGCAGTGGACGACAGGGCCCGAACTATGGCTACACCTTC
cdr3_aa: CASSGRQGPNYGYTF

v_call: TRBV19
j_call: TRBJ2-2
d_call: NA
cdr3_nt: TGTGCCAGTAGTATAGTTAGAGACACCGGGGAGCTGTTTTTT
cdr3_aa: CASSIVRDTGELFF

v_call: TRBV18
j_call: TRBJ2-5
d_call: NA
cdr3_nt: TGTGCCAGCTCACCACCACAATTCCGAGAGACCCAGTACTTC
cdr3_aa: CASSPPQFRETQYF

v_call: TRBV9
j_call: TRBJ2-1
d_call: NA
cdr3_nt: TGTGCCAGCAACAGTCCCGAATCCTACAATGAGCAGTTCTTC
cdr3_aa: CASNSPESYNEQFF

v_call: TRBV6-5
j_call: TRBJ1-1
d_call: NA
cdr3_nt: TGTGCCAGCAGTTACTCCCCCGGGGGGAACACTGAAGCTTTCTTT
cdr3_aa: CASSYSPGGNTEAFF

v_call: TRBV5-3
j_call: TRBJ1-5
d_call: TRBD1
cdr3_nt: TGTGCCAGAAGCTTGGTGCCGGGACAGTCGATCAGGAGCAATCAGCCCCAGCATTTT
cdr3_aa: CARSLVPGQSIRSNQPQHF

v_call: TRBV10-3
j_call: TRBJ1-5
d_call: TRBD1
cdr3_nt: TGTGCCATCAGCCTTGGGGGACAGGGGAAGCCCCAGCATTTT
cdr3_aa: CAISLGGQGKPQHF

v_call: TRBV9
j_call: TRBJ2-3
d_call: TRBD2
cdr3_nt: TGTGCCAGCAGCGCCTCCGGGGGGGCCGGTAGCACAGATACGCAGTATTTT
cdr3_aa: CASSASGGAGSTDTQYF

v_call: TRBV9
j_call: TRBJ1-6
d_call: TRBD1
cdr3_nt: TGTGCCAGCAGCGTAGCTGAATTTGAAGGGGGCGCGGGGAATTCACCCCTCCACTTT
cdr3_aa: CASSVAEFEGGAGNSPLHF

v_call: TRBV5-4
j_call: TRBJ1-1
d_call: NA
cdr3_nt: TGTGCCAGCAGCTTAGGTCAGGGCGGTGGAAACACTGAAGCTTTCTTT
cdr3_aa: CASSLGQGGGNTEAFF

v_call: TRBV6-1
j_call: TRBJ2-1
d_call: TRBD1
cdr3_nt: TGTGCCAGCAGCGACAGGGACGGTGAGCAGTTCTTC
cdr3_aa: CASSDRDGEQFF

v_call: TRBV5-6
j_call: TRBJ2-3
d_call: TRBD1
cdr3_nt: TGTGCCAGCAGCAGACTGGACAGGGTCGGGGATACGCAGTATTTT
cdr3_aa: CASSRLDRVGDTQYF

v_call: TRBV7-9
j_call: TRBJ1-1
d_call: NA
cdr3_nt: TGTGCCAGCAGTTATTTTGCAGGGAACACTGAAGCTTTCTTT
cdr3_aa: CASSYFAGNTEAFF

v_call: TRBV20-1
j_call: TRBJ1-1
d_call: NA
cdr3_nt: TGCAGTGCTAGAGGACACTCTGAAGCTTTCTTT
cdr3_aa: CSARGHSEAFF

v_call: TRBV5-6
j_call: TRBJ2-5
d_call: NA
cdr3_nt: TGTGCCAGCAGCGTGTGGTTGCTGGGGCACGACCAAGAGACCCAGTACTTC
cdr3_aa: CASSVWLLGHDQETQYF

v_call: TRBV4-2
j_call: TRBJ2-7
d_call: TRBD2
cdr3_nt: TGTGCCAGCAGCCTCCGGGAGGGCCAGGGATACGAGCAGTACTTC
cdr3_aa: CASSLREGQGYEQYF

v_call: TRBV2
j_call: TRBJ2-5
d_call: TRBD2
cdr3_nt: TGTGCCAGCAGTGGAGGGAGGGAAGAGACCCAGTACTTC
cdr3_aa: CASSGGREETQYF

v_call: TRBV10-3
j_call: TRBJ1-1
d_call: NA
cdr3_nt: TGTGCCATCAGTGAGTCAACAGAGACGAACACTGAAGCTTTCTTT
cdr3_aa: CAISESTETNTEAFF

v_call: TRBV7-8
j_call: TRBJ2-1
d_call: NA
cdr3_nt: TGTGCCAGCAGCTTACTCCCTGGGGGGGGCCAATACAATGAGCAGTTCTTC
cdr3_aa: CASSLLPGGGQYNEQFF

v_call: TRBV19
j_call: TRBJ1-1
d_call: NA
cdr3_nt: TGTGCCAGTAGTGCGACAGTGAACACTGAAGCTTTCTTT
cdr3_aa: CASSATVNTEAFF

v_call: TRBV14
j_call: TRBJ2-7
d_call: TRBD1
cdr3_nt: TGTGCCAGCAGCCAAACAGGGGGTAGCGCCTACGAGCAGTACTTC
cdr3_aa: CASSQTGGSAYEQYF